Following are 10 T cell receptor beta chains from one sample sequenced in a study of STAT5B mutations in CD4+ large granular lymphocyte leukemia. The assay was immunoSEQ multiplex PCR, and TCRdb's table has in-frame clones only and misses some. In the table there are some 34,000 clones, under 80% of which are singletons. Sequencing input: CD4+ T cells from blood buffy coats. The receptors shown here come from a human donor in good health.

The chain is built from TRBV9 and TRBJ2-1; D uncertain. The CDR3 sequence is 15 residues long. From germline, CDR1 is SGDLS and CDR2 YYNGEE. V was cut by 4 bases and J by 4 bases, with 15 bases left in between. The CDR3 region is CASSPDRGLYNEQFF. CDR3 bases: TGTGCCAGCAGCCCTGACCGAGGCCTATACAATGAGCAGTTCTTC.

The chain uses TRBV30 and TRBJ2-5; no clear D. Germline values: CDR1 GTSNPN, CDR2 SVGIG (reference sequence). V was cut by 0 bases and J by 5 bases, with 7 bases left in between. The CDR3 has 12 amino acids. This CDR3 reads CAWSVLRETQYF. The CDR3 DNA follows: TGTGCCTGGAGTGTACTTCGGGAGACCCAGTACTTC.

This chain connects TRBV2 to TRBJ2-7; D may be TRBD1 (6 bases). Trimming took off 8 bases at V and 3 bases at J, with 14 bases between the two ends. The germline CDR1 and CDR2 sequences are SNHLY and FYNNEI. The CDR3 is 13 amino acids. The CDR3 loop is CASDGRGNYEQYF. As DNA, the CDR3 is TGTGCCAGCGATGGCAGGGGAAACTACGAGCAGTACTTC.

The gene calls are TRBV18 and TRBJ2-7; D remains ambiguous. V lost 1 base and J 3 bases, leaving 10 bases between the germline ends. This CDR3 is 14 amino acids long. The V gene's germline CDR1 is KGHSH and CDR2 LQKENI. CDR3 nucleotides: TGTGCCAGCTCACCACGGGCAGTTGTCTACGAGCAGTACTTC. The encoded protein is CASSPRAVVYEQYF.

This chain links TRBV18 with TRBJ2-3; D is perhaps TRBD1 or TRBD2 (6 bases each). Deletions cut 8 bases from V and 3 bases from J, with 18 bases between. CDR3 length equals 15 residues. Germline CDR1 reads KGHSH; CDR2 reads LQKENI. The CDR3 is CASNAVGGRTDTQYF. CDR3 DNA sequence: TGTGCCAGCAACGCTGTGGGGGGCCGAACAGATACGCAGTATTTT.

The chain carries TRBV6-5 and TRBJ1-1; 8 bases map to TRBD1. CDR3 length: 15 residues. The trim removed 2 bases at V and 5 bases at J, leaving 7 bases unmatched. In germline, CDR1 is MNHEY, CDR2 SVGAGI. CDR3 in amino acids: CASSYNGQGRTEAFF. CDR3 nucleotide sequence: TGTGCCAGCAGTTACAACGGACAGGGTCGAACTGAAGCTTTCTTT.

This sequence joins TRBV29-1 and TRBJ2-5; no clear D. Germline V CDR1 and CDR2: SQVTM, ANQGSEA. V was shortened by 4 bases and J by 2 bases, with 8 bases between the two germline ends. This CDR3 comprises 12 residues. The CDR3 nucleotides are TGCAGCGTTGGGGCAGCTCAAGAGACCCAGTACTTC. Residues: CSVGAAQETQYF.

The chain uses TRBV9 and TRBJ1-3; a possible D gene is TRBD1 (5 bases). The CDR3 totals 16 residues. V dropped 0 bases and J dropped 0 bases, with 10 bases sitting between them. In germline, CDR1 is SGDLS, CDR2 YYNGEE. The CDR3 reads CASSVGGQLSGNTIYF. Written as DNA, the CDR3 is TGTGCCAGCAGCGTAGGAGGACAACTCTCTGGAAACACCATATATTTT.

The chain employs TRBV19 and TRBJ1-5, with 9 nucleotides matching TRBD1. With 9 bases clipped from V and 6 bases from J, the junction kept 12 bases outside the gene matches. This CDR3 is 15 amino acids long. Germline V gives CDR1 LNHDA, CDR2 SQIVND (reference sequence). The CDR3 region has the DNA TGTGCCAGCAGCCGGGACAGGGAGGGTGGTCAGCCCCAGCATTTT. Encoded protein: CASSRDREGGQPQHF.

The V call is TRBV6-1, the J call TRBJ1-5; D is perhaps TRBD1 (5 bases). The V end was cut by 5 bases, the J end by 7 bases, with 12 bases between. The CDR3 runs 13 residues. Germline V gene sequence: CDR1 MNHNS, CDR2 SASEGT. The CDR3 protein is CASSRQGFQPQHF. CDR3 DNA: TGTGCCAGCAGTAGGCAGGGCTTCCAGCCCCAGCATTTT.